This TCR beta chain comes out of a study of control samples from healthy donors and cancer patients. Sequenced by immunoSEQ multiplex PCR; TCRdb stores in-frame clones only, minus some. The data contain about 89,000 clones, approximately 89% of them singletons. The germline V gene encodes CDR1 MDHEN and CDR2 SYDVKM. This CDR3 comprises 12 residues. The ends lost 7 bases at V and 4 bases at J; junction bases unmatched: 3. This chain uses TRBV28 with TRBJ1-2, with 7 bases aligning to TRBD1. The receptor was derived from a man aged 25 to 40 in good health. Sequencing used blood. The CDR3: CASTRGFYGYTF. CDR3 bases: TGTGCCAGCACCAGGGGGTTCTATGGCTACACCTTC.